Listed here are 9 T cell receptor beta chains from one sample, sequenced in a study of cytomegalovirus exposure and HLA in healthy donors. The PCR made use of 60 Vbeta and 13 Jbeta primers. Some clones are missing from TCRdb's copy, which holds only in-frame ones; the method was immunoSEQ multiplex PCR. The sample shows 150,000 to 180,000 clones, approximately 80% of them seen only once. Sequencing used PBMCs. These receptors originate from a man aged 30 to 45 in good health and CMV-seropositive.

This rearrangement joins TRBV5-4 to TRBJ2-7, with 11 bases aligning to TRBD2. This CDR3 contains 16 residues. Per germline, CDR1 SGHNT and CDR2 YYREEE (reference sequence). V shed 4 bases and J 5 bases; nucleotides not matched to a gene: 11. This chain's CDR3 is CASSPSGLAARDEQYF. CDR3 in DNA: TGTGCCAGCAGCCCTTCGGGACTAGCGGCCCGAGACGAGCAGTACTTC.

This chain uses TRBV19 with TRBJ2-7, with TRBD2 as a possible D gene (5 bases). The CDR3 is 13 amino acids. CDR1 and CDR2 from the germline V gene are LNHDA and SQIVND (reference sequence). V gave up 5 bases and J gave up 6 bases, with 14 bases separating them. DNA for the CDR3: TGTGCCAGTAGTTCCGGGGTAAGGGCCGAGCAGTACTTC. Protein product: CASSSGVRAEQYF.

The chain combines TRBV28 with TRBJ2-7; D ambiguous. Germline V gene data show CDR1 as MDHEN and CDR2 as SYDVKM. The CDR3 is made up of 12 amino acids. The V gene lost 5 bases and the J gene lost 1 base, with 6 bases spanning the gap. CDR3 nucleotides: TGTGCCAGCAGTAGAGTTTCCTACGAGCAGTACTTC. This sequence encodes CASSRVSYEQYF. Full variable domain (missing parts from reference TRBV28 and TRBJ2-7): DVKVTQSSRYLVKRTGEKVFLECVQDMDHENMFWYRQDPGLGLRLIYFSYDVKMKEKGDIPEGYSVSREKKERFSLILESASTNQTSMYLCASSRVSYEQYFGPGTRLTVT.

The chain is built from TRBV5-4 and TRBJ1-2; 11 bases agree with TRBD1. The CDR3 has 16 amino acids. In germline, CDR1 is SGHNT, CDR2 YYREEE (reference sequence). Trimming at V came to 6 bases and at J to 0 bases, leaving 7 bases not matched to a gene. The CDR3 here is CASTMDRGRSNYGYTF. DNA for the CDR3: TGTGCCAGCACCATGGACAGGGGGCGATCTAACTATGGCTACACCTTC.

The chain is built from TRBV11-2 and TRBJ2-7; D is perhaps TRBD2 (5 bases). The CDR3 contains 12 residues. Germline V gene data show CDR1 as SGHAT and CDR2 as FQNNGV. Trimming removed 5 bases from V and 5 bases from J, with 10 bases in between. CDR3 sequence (DNA): TGTGCCAGCAGCCTTTTGAGGGACGAGCAGTACTTC. Encoded protein: CASSLLRDEQYF.

V is TRBV4-2 and J is TRBJ2-1; TRBD1 aligns across 10 bases. V lost 2 bases to trimming and J lost 9 bases; unmatched junction nucleotides: 10. Germline CDR1 and CDR2: LGHNA and YNFKEQ. The CDR3 totals 16 residues. The CDR3 DNA reads TGTGCCAGCAGCCAACCCGACAGGGGGCTTTTTCGTGAGCAGTTCTTC. Its protein product is CASSQPDRGLFREQFF.

The rearrangement links TRBV28 to TRBJ1-1; the match to TRBD1 covers 7 bases. After removal of 0 bases from V and 3 bases from J, the junction contained 7 bases not matched to a gene. Germline assignment: CDR1 MDHEN and CDR2 SYDVKM. The CDR3 covers 16 residues. CDR3 sequence reads: CASSLWSGTAYTEAFF. In nucleotides, the CDR3 is TGTGCCAGCAGTTTATGGTCAGGGACAGCTTACACTGAAGCTTTCTTT.

This chain joins TRBV19 and TRBJ1-1; TRBD1 matches 7 bases. The germline gives CDR1 LNHDA, CDR2 SQIVND (reference sequence). The CDR3 has 17 residues. The V gene end was trimmed by 5 bases and the J gene end by 0 bases; junction bases not matched to a gene: 12. CDR3: CASSLRRDSLMNTEAFF. CDR3 nucleotide sequence: TGTGCCAGTAGTCTTCGACGGGACAGCCTCATGAACACTGAAGCTTTCTTT. Full variable domain (outside the CDR3, taken from reference TRBV19 and TRBJ1-1): DGGITQSPKYLFRKEGQNVTLSCEQNLNHDAMYWYRQDPGQGLRLIYYSQIVNDFQKGDIAEGYSVSREKKESFPLTVTSAQKNPTAFYLCASSLRRDSLMNTEAFFGQGTRLTVV.

The chain links TRBV30 to TRBJ2-2; D remains ambiguous. CDR3 length equals 14 residues. The V and J ends lost 3 bases and 6 bases respectively, with 14 bases between them. The V gene's germline CDR1 is GTSNPN and CDR2 SVGIG (reference sequence). The CDR3 coding sequence is TGTGCCTGGAGCCTAGACTCCATCGCCGGGGAGCTGTTTTTT. It encodes CAWSLDSIAGELFF.